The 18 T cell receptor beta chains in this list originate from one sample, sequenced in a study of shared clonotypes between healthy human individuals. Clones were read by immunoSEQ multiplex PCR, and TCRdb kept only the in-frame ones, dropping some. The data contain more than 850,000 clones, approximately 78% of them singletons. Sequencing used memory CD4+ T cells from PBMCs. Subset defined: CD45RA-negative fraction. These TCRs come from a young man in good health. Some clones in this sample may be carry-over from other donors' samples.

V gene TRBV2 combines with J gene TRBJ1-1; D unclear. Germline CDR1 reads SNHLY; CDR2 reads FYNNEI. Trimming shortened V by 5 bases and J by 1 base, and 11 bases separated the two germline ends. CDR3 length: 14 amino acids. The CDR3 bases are TGTGCCAGCAGTAAAGAGATGACGAACACTGAAGCTTTCTTT. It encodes CASSKEMTNTEAFF.

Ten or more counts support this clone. For the CDR3, the DNA is TGTGCCAGCAGTGACTGGACAGGGGGCCAGCCCCAGCATTTT. Translated: CASSDWTGGQPQHF. The chain couples TRBV6-6 to TRBJ1-5; 11 positions match TRBD1. CDR1 and CDR2 (germline): MNHNY, SVGAGI (reference sequence). Unmatched junction bases numbered 4, after V lost 5 bases and J lost 7 bases. The CDR3 spans 14 residues.

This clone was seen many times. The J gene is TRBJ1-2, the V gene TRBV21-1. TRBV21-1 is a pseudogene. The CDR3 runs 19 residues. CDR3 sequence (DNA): TGTGCCAGCAGCAAAAAGGGGGGGCTCCCCAGATTCATCCCCTATGGCTACACCTTC. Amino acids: CASSKKGGLPRFIPYGYTF.

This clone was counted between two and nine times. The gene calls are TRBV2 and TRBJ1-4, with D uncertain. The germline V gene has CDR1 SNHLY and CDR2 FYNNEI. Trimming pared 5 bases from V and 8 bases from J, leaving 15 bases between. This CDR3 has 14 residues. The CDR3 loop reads CASSQGQLGEKLFF. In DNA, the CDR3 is TGTGCCAGCAGTCAAGGCCAGCTGGGGGAAAAACTGTTTTTT. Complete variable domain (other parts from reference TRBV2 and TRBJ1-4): EPEVTQTPSHQVTQMGQEVILRCVPISNHLYFYWYRQILGQKVEFLVSFYNNEISEKSEIFDDQFSVERPDGSNFTLKIRSTKLEDSAMYFCASSQGQLGEKLFFGSGTQLSVL.

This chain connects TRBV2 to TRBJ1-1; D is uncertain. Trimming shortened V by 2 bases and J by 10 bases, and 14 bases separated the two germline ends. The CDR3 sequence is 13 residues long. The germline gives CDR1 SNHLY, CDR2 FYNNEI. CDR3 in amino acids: CASSEFGPKGAFF. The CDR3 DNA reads TGTGCCAGCAGTGAATTCGGCCCCAAGGGAGCTTTCTTT.

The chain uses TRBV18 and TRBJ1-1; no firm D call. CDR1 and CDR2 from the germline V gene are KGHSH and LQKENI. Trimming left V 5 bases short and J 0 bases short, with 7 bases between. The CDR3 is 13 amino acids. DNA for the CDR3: TGTGCCAGCTCAGGGAAGGTGAACACTGAAGCTTTCTTT. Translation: CASSGKVNTEAFF.

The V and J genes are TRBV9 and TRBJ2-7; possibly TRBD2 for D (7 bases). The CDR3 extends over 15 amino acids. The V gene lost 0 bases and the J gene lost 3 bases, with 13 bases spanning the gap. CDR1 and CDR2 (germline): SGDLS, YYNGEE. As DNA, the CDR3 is TGTGCCAGCAGCGTAGGGGAGGGACACGGCTACGAGCAGTACTTC. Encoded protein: CASSVGEGHGYEQYF.

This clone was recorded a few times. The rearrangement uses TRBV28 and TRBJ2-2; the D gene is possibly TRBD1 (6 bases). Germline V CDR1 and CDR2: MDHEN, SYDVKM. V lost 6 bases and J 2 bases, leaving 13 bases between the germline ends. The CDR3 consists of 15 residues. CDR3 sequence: CASRPGTTNTGELFF. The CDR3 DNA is TGTGCCAGCAGGCCCGGGACAACCAACACCGGGGAGCTGTTTTTT.

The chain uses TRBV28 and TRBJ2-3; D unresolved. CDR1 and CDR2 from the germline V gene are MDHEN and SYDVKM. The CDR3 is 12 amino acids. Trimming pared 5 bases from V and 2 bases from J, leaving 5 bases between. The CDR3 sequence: CASSMTTDTQYF. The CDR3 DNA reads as TGTGCCAGCAGTATGACCACAGATACGCAGTATTTT.

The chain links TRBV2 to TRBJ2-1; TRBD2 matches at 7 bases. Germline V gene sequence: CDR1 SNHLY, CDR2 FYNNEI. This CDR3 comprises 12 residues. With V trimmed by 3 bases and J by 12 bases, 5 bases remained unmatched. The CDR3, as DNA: TGTGCCAGCAGTGATTACGGCGGGGGGCAGTTCTTC. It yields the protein CASSDYGGGQFF.

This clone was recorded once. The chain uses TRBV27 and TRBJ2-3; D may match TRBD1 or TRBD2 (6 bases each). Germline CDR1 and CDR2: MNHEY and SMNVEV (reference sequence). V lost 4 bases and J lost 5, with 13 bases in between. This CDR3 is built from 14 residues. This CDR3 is CASSSRQEGDTQYF. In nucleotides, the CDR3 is TGTGCCAGCAGTTCCCGACAGGAGGGAGATACGCAGTATTTT.

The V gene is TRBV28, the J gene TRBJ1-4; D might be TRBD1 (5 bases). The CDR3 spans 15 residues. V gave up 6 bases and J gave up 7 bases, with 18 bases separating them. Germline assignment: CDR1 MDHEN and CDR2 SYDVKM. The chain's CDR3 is CASRASRGSGEKLFF. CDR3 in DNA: TGTGCCAGCAGGGCCTCACGGGGGAGTGGTGAAAAACTGTTTTTT.

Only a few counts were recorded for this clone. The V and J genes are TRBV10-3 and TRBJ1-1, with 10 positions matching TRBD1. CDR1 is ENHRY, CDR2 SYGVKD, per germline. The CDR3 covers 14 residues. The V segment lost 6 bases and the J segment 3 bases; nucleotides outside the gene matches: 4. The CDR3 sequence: CAISRQGADTEAFF. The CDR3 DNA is TGTGCCATCAGCCGACAGGGGGCGGACACTGAAGCTTTCTTT.

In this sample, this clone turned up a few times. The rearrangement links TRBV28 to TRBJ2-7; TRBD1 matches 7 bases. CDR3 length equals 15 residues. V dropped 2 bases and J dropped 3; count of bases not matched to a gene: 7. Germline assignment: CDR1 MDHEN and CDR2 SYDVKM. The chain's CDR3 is CASSLLRQGHYEQYF. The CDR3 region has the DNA TGTGCCAGCAGTTTACTTCGACAGGGCCACTACGAGCAGTACTTC.

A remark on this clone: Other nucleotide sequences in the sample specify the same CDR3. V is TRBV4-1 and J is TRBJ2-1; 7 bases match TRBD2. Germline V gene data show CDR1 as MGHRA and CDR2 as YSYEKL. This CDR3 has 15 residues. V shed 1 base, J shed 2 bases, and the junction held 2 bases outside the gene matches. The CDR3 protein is CASSQGEGPYNEQFF. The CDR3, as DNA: TGCGCCAGCAGCCAAGGGGAGGGCCCCTACAATGAGCAGTTCTTC.

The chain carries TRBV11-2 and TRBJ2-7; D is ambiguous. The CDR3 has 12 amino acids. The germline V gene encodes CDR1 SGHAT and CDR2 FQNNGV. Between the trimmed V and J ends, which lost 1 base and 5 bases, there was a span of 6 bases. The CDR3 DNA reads TGTGCCAGCAGCTTAGGGTTCCACGAGCAGTACTTC. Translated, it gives CASSLGFHEQYF. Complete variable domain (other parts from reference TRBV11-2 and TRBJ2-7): EAGVAQSPRYKIIEKRQSVAFWCNPISGHATLYWYQQILGQGPKLLIQFQNNGVVDDSQLPKDRFSAERLKGVDSTLKIQPAKLEDSAVYLCASSLGFHEQYFGPGTRLTVT.

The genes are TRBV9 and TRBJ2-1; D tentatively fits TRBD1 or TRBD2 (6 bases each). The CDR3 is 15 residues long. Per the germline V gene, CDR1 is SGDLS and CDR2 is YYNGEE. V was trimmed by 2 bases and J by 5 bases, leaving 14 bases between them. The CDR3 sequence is CASSVLTRGDNEQFF. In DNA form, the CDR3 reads TGTGCCAGCAGCGTCCTGACTAGGGGGGACAATGAGCAGTTCTTC.

The CDR3 loop is CASSSHLAFPAYEQYF. CDR3 coding DNA: TGTGCCAGCAGTAGTCACCTGGCCTTCCCGGCCTACGAGCAGTACTTC. V usage is TRBV27 and J usage is TRBJ2-7; D call uncertain. The CDR3 has 16 amino acids. V lost 5 bases, J lost 2 bases, and 19 bases lay in between. Germline V gives CDR1 MNHEY, CDR2 SMNVEV (reference sequence).